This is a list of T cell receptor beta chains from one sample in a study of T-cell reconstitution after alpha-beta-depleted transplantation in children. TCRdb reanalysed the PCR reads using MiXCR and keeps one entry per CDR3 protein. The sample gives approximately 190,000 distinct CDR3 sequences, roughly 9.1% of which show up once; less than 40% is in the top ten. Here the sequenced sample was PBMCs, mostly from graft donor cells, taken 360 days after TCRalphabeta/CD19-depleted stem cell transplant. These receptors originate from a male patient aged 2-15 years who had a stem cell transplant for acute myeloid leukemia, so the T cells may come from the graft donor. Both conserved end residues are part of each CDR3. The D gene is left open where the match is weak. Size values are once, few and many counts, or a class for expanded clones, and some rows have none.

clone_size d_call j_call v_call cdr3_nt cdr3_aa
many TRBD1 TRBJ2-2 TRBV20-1 TGCAGTGCTAGGACAGGGTGGACCGGGGAGCTGTTTTTT CSARTGWTGELFF
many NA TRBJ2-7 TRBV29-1 TGCAGCGTTGGAACACGCCTGAGCTCCTACGAGCAGTACTTC CSVGTRLSSYEQYF
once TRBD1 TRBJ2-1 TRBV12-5 TGTGCTAGTGGTTACGGACAGGGCTGGAATGAGCAGTTCTTC CASGYGQGWNEQFF
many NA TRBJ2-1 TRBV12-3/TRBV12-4 TGTGCCAGCAGTTTCAACAGGGTAGGGTCATACAATGAGCAGTTCTTC CASSFNRVGSYNEQFF
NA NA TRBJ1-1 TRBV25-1 TGTGCCAGCAGTTACAGCCCTGAAGCTTTCTTT CASSYSPEAFF
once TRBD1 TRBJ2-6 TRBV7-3 TGTGCCAGCAGCTTAAGGACAGGGGGCTTCTCTGGGGCCAACGTCCTGACTTTC CASSLRTGGFSGANVLTF
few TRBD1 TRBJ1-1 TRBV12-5 TGTGCTAGTGAGCTTGCTAGACAGGGGGGCACTGAAGCTTTCTTT CASELARQGGTEAFF
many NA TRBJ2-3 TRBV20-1 TGCAGTGCTAACCGCAGGAGAGCTAGCACAGATACGCAGTATTTT CSANRRRASTDTQYF
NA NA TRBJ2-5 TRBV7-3 TGTGCCAGCAGCCCCCAACTAGGGGAGACCCAGTACTTC CASSPQLGETQYF
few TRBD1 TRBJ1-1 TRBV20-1 TGCAGTGCTAGACAGGACAGGGGGGTAGGGTTCTCTGAAGCTTTCTTT CSARQDRGVGFSEAFF
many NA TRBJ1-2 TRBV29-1 TGCAGCGTTGAAAGGCTGATCTATGGCTACACCTTC CSVERLIYGYTF
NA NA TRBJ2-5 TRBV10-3 TGTGCCACCCGTACGACCGGAGAGACCCAGTACTTC CATRTTGETQYF
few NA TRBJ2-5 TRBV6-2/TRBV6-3 TGTGCCAGCCAGCGAGAAGAGACCCAGTACTTC CASQREETQYF
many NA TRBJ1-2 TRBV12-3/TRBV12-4 TGTGCCAGCAGTTTCGACCTCTATGGCTACACCTTC CASSFDLYGYTF
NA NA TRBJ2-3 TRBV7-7 TGTGCTAGCAGCCCACTTTATACTAGCACAGATACGCAGTATTTT CASSPLYTSTDTQYF
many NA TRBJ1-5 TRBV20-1 TGCAGTGCTAGAGATCAGTTAAGAGTCCCTTCAAATCAGCCCCAGCATTTT CSARDQLRVPSNQPQHF
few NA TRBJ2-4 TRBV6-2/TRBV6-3 TGTGCCAGCAGTTACAGTCTCGCGGGGAAAACCAAAAACATTCAGTACTTC CASSYSLAGKTKNIQYF
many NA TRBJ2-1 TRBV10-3 TGTGCCATCAGTGTCCGGGACAACTCCCCCAATGAGCAGTTCTTC CAISVRDNSPNEQFF
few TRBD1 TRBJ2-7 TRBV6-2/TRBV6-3 TGTGCCAGCAGAAACCGACCGGGACAGGGTTCCTACGAGCAGTACTTC CASRNRPGQGSYEQYF
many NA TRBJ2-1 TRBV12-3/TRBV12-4 TGTGCCAGCAGTTCCGGACAGAACTACAATGAGCAGTTCTTC CASSSGQNYNEQFF
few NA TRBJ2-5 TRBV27 TGTGCCAGCAGTTTTAGACCGCCAGGGGATCGAAAGGAAGAGACCCAGTACTTC CASSFRPPGDRKEETQYF
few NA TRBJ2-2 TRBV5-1 TGCGCCAGCAGCCTACGACAGGACACCGGGGAGCTGTTTTTT CASSLRQDTGELFF
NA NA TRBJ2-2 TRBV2 TGTGCCAGCAGTGAAGCTAGGTCTAACACCGGGGAGCTGTTTTTT CASSEARSNTGELFF
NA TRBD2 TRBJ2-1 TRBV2 TGTGCCAGCAGTTGGCTAGCGGAGGACAATGAGCAGTTCTTC CASSWLAEDNEQFF
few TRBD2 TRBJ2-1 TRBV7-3 TGTGCCAGCAGCACCGGGACTAGCGGCAATGAGCAGTTCTTC CASSTGTSGNEQFF
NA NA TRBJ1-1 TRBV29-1 TGCAGCGTTGGGGCAGGGAGTACTGAAGCTTTCTTT CSVGAGSTEAFF
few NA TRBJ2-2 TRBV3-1 TGTGCCAGCAGCCAAGTAGTGGCTTGGACTGACACCGGGGAGCTGTTTTTT CASSQVVAWTDTGELFF
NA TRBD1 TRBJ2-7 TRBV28 TGTGCCAGCAGCCCGTCCGGGACAGGGGGTGTCGAGCAGTACTTC CASSPSGTGGVEQYF
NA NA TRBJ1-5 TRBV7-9 TGTGCCAGCAGCCATGGGACCGTCGGGAGGCAGCCCCAGCATTTT CASSHGTVGRQPQHF
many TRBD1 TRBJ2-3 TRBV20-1 TGCAGTGCTGGACCCAACAGGGGGAGCACAGATACGCAGTATTTT CSAGPNRGSTDTQYF
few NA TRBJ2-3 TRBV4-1 TGCGCCAGCAGCCCGACGGGAGAGGCGACAGATACGCAGTATTTT CASSPTGEATDTQYF